These T cell receptor beta chains were read from a single sample in a study of cytomegalovirus exposure and HLA in healthy donors. Measured with immunoSEQ multiplex PCR; TCRdb has only the in-frame clones, and not every one. Altogether about 130,000 clones are present, 75% to 85% being singletons, with the ten largest covering 0.95% to 1.5%. Source material: PBMCs. All receptors come from a girl aged 2-10 years in good health and CMV-seronegative. The CDR3 runs from the conserved cysteine through the conserved F or W. A D gene is named only where the DNA matches it firmly. For some rows the clone size is stated as once, few or many, or as a class when expanded; others skip it.

few | TRBD1 | TRBJ1-5 | TRBV4-1 | CASSQEMGQVNQPQHF | TGCGCCAGCAGCCAAGAGATGGGACAGGTTAATCAGCCCCAGCATTTT
- | TRBD1 | TRBJ2-7 | TRBV7-9 | CASGTGGEQYF | TGTGCCAGCGGGACAGGGGGAGAGCAGTACTTC
- | TRBD2 | TRBJ2-1 | TRBV18 | CASSPRLAGGSSYNEQFF | TGTGCCAGCTCACCAAGGCTAGCGGGAGGGAGTTCCTACAATGAGCAGTTCTTC
- | - | TRBJ1-1 | TRBV15 | CATSSGGFTEAFF | TGTGCCACCAGCAGTGGGGGCTTCACTGAAGCTTTCTTT
- | TRBD1 | TRBJ2-7 | TRBV28 | CASSFRQGSSYEQYF | TGTGCCAGCAGTTTTAGACAGGGGAGCTCCTACGAGCAGTACTTC
- | - | TRBJ1-5 | TRBV11-2 | CASSSRPGRGRNQPQHF | TGTGCCAGCAGCTCTCGGCCGGGCAGGGGCCGTAATCAGCCCCAGCATTTT
- | - | TRBJ2-1 | TRBV11-2 | CASSQRQLSYNEQFF | TGTGCCAGCAGCCAACGACAGCTTTCCTACAATGAGCAGTTCTTC
- | TRBD2 | TRBJ2-3 | TRBV7-9 | CASSSQREMGADTQYF | TGTGCCAGCAGCTCCCAGCGGGAGATGGGCGCAGATACGCAGTATTTT
- | - | TRBJ2-7 | TRBV27 | CASSPGFSYEQYF | TGTGCCAGCAGTCCAGGGTTCTCCTACGAGCAGTACTTC
few | - | TRBJ1-3 | TRBV4-2 | CASSQYSEPPGNTIYF | TGTGCCAGCAGCCAATATTCTGAGCCTCCTGGAAACACCATATATTTT
- | - | TRBJ1-2 | TRBV5-1 | CASSLGGQGVDGYTF | TGCGCCAGCAGCTTGGGGGGCCAGGGTGTCGATGGCTACACCTTC
- | - | TRBJ2-3 | TRBV13 | CASSLVQRGRTDTQYF | TGTGCCAGCAGCTTAGTCCAACGGGGGAGGACAGATACGCAGTATTTT
- | TRBD2 | TRBJ2-2 | TRBV4-2 | CASSRLAGEINTGELFF | TGTGCCAGCAGCCGTTTAGCGGGAGAGATAAACACCGGGGAGCTGTTTTTT
- | - | TRBJ1-1 | TRBV18 | CASSPFTAPNTEAFF | TGTGCCAGCTCACCCTTCACAGCTCCGAACACTGAAGCTTTCTTT
- | - | TRBJ2-1 | TRBV19 | CASSIAGTVTYNEQFF | TGTGCCAGTAGTATAGCTGGCACCGTCACCTACAATGAGCAGTTCTTC
- | TRBD2 | TRBJ2-1 | TRBV28 | CASSLGTSRRSYNEQFF | TGTGCCAGCAGCCTTGGGACTAGCCGACGCTCCTACAATGAGCAGTTCTTC
- | TRBD1 | TRBJ2-2 | TRBV19 | CASSILGTGGSTGELFF | TGTGCCAGTAGTATCCTCGGGACAGGGGGAAGCACCGGGGAGCTGTTTTTT
- | TRBD2 | TRBJ2-1 | TRBV10-3 | CAISERTSGISSYNEQFF | TGTGCCATCAGTGAGAGGACTAGCGGGATTAGCTCCTACAATGAGCAGTTCTTC
- | - | TRBJ1-6 | TRBV11-2 | CASSPGVSSYNSPLHF | TGTGCCAGCAGCCCGGGGGTGAGCTCCTATAATTCACCCCTCCACTTT
- | TRBD2 | TRBJ2-7 | TRBV4-1 | CASSQGLGAYEQYF | TGCGCCAGCAGCCAGGGACTAGGAGCTTACGAGCAGTACTTC
few | - | TRBJ2-6 | TRBV5-6 | CASSLAQTKGANVLTF | TGTGCCAGCAGCTTGGCCCAAACAAAAGGGGCCAACGTCCTGACTTTC
few | - | TRBJ2-7 | TRBV27 | CASSFEQGYEQYF | TGTGCCAGCAGTTTTGAACAGGGCTACGAGCAGTACTTC
- | TRBD1 | TRBJ1-2 | TRBV4-1 | CASSFRDREYGYTF | TGCGCCAGCAGCTTCCGGGACAGGGAGTATGGCTACACCTTC
- | - | TRBJ2-7 | TRBV5-1 | CASSFRGSYEQYF | TGCGCCAGCAGCTTTAGGGGCTCCTACGAGCAGTACTTC
- | TRBD1 | TRBJ1-2 | TRBV9 | CASSVGETGVNYGYTF | TGTGCCAGCAGCGTAGGAGAGACAGGGGTGAACTATGGCTACACCTTC
- | TRBD1 | TRBJ1-2 | TRBV7-2 | CASSTTGADGYTF | TGTGCCAGCAGCACGACAGGGGCCGATGGCTACACCTTC
- | - | TRBJ2-7 | TRBV7-9 | CASSFGTHYEQYF | TGTGCCAGCAGCTTCGGGACACACTACGAGCAGTACTTC
- | - | TRBJ2-7 | TRBV7-2 | CASSFTSYEQYF | TGTGCCAGCAGCTTCACTAGCTACGAGCAGTACTTC
- | - | TRBJ2-7 | TRBV6-1 | CASISEALTFQYF | TGTGCCAGCATCTCGGAGGCGCTTACTTTTCAGTACTTC
- | - | TRBJ1-5 | TRBV7-8 | CASSLARVRSNQPQHF | TGTGCCAGCAGCTTAGCGCGGGTAAGGAGCAATCAGCCCCAGCATTTT
once | - | TRBJ2-3 | TRBV4-3 | CASSQDFNPGRTDTQYF | TGCGCCAGCAGCCAAGATTTCAATCCAGGGCGCACAGATACGCAGTATTTT
- | - | TRBJ2-2 | TRBV11-3 | CASSRYGSNGELFF | TGTGCCAGCAGCAGATACGGGAGTAACGGGGAGCTGTTTTTT
- | - | TRBJ2-7 | TRBV5-1 | CASSPDGSSYEQYF | TGCGCCAGCAGCCCAGACGGGAGCTCCTACGAGCAGTACTTC
- | - | TRBJ2-2 | TRBV27 | CASSLTPSGVNTGELFF | TGTGCCAGCAGTTTGACCCCCAGCGGCGTGAACACCGGGGAGCTGTTTTTT
- | TRBD1 | TRBJ1-1 | TRBV5-1 | CASSSIGQENTEAFF | TGCGCCAGCAGCTCCATCGGACAGGAGAACACTGAAGCTTTCTTT
- | TRBD1 | TRBJ1-1 | TRBV15 | CATSRGDRGDTEAFF | TGTGCCACCAGCAGGGGGGACAGGGGCGACACTGAAGCTTTCTTT
- | - | TRBJ2-7 | TRBV19 | CASSNQRISGAYEQYF | TGTGCCAGTAGCAACCAAAGGATCAGCGGAGCCTACGAGCAGTACTTC
- | - | TRBJ1-1 | TRBV30 | CAWSVYTEAFF | TGTGCCTGGAGTGTCTATACTGAAGCTTTCTTT
once | TRBD2 | TRBJ2-5 | TRBV6-5 | CASSRNVAGAETQYF | TGTGCCAGCAGCCGCAACGTAGCGGGAGCAGAGACCCAGTACTTC
- | TRBD1 | TRBJ2-3 | TRBV5-6 | CASSWRTGLTDTQYF | TGTGCCAGCAGCTGGAGGACAGGCCTCACAGATACGCAGTATTTT
few | TRBD2 | TRBJ2-7 | TRBV4-2 | CASSQESSGVGEQYF | TGTGCCAGCAGCCAAGAGTCGAGCGGGGTGGGCGAGCAGTACTTC
- | - | TRBJ1-2 | TRBV7-2 | CASSSGRVGYGYTF | TGTGCCAGCAGCTCAGGCAGGGTAGGCTATGGCTACACCTTC
- | TRBD1 | TRBJ1-4 | TRBV15 | CATSGQGDRGHRNEKLFF | TGTGCCACCAGCGGGCAGGGAGACAGGGGTCATCGGAATGAAAAACTGTTTTTT
- | - | TRBJ2-5 | TRBV30 | CAWSRQSQETQYF | TGTGCCTGGAGTAGACAGTCCCAAGAGACCCAGTACTTC
few | - | TRBJ1-4 | TRBV4-1 | CASSQAQIPTNEKLFF | TGCGCCAGCAGCCAAGCCCAAATTCCAACTAATGAAAAACTGTTTTTT
- | TRBD1 | TRBJ2-5 | TRBV5-6 | CASSFGQVQETQYF | TGTGCCAGCAGCTTTGGACAGGTACAAGAGACCCAGTACTTC
- | TRBD1 | TRBJ2-7 | TRBV6-1 | CASSEARGQGRYSYEQYF | TGTGCCAGCAGTGAAGCGCGGGGACAGGGGCGTTACTCCTACGAGCAGTACTTC
- | - | TRBJ1-5 | TRBV6-5 | CASSYSGGNQPQHF | TGTGCCAGCAGTTACTCAGGGGGCAATCAGCCCCAGCATTTT
- | - | TRBJ2-7 | TRBV5-1 | CASSLGTGTSEQYF | TGCGCCAGCAGCTTGGGGACCGGGACAAGCGAGCAGTACTTC
- | - | TRBJ1-3 | TRBV28 | CASSFWADPSGNTIYF | TGTGCCAGCAGTTTCTGGGCCGATCCCTCTGGAAACACCATATATTTT
- | TRBD2 | TRBJ2-7 | TRBV7-3 | CASSLDSGIDEQYF | TGTGCCAGCAGCTTAGATAGCGGGATCGACGAGCAGTACTTC
- | - | TRBJ1-6 | TRBV7-9 | CASSQGGWRSPLHF | TGTGCCAGCAGCCAAGGGGGTTGGCGTTCACCCCTCCACTTT
- | - | TRBJ1-1 | TRBV30 | CAWRTTLNTEAFF | TGTGCCTGGAGAACGACACTGAACACTGAAGCTTTCTTT
- | TRBD1 | TRBJ2-7 | TRBV4-1 | CASSQAQQGAHEQYF | TGCGCCAGCAGCCAAGCGCAACAGGGGGCTCACGAGCAGTACTTC
- | TRBD1 | TRBJ1-5 | TRBV5-4 | CASSLVPGGNQPQHF | TGTGCCAGCAGCTTAGTTCCAGGGGGGAATCAGCCCCAGCATTTT
- | TRBD2 | TRBJ2-1 | TRBV7-3 | CASSSTKTSGGQFF | TGTGCCAGCAGCTCAACTAAAACTAGCGGGGGGCAGTTCTTC
once | - | TRBJ1-4 | TRBV30 | CAWSVRGINEKLFF | TGTGCCTGGAGTGTACGGGGGATAAATGAAAAACTGTTTTTT